This passage covers 17 T cell receptor beta chains from one sample sequenced in a study of blood T cells in healthy people across ages. A second PCR, run for about 6 to 11 cycles, used a sample-barcoded 5' primer plus a J-beta primer mix. TCRdb passed the 5' RACE reads through MiXCR, listing each CDR3 protein once. The sample carries roughly 730,000 distinct CDR3 sequences, roughly three fifths recorded once. The sequenced material came from blood. Receptors originate from a middle-aged man in good health.

The chain links TRBV20-1 to TRBJ2-6, with unresolved D. This CDR3 has 14 residues. The germline gives CDR1 DFQATT, CDR2 SNEGSKA (reference sequence). V lost 5 bases and J 0 bases, leaving 8 bases between the germline ends. The chain's CDR3 is CSALRGSGANVLTF. The CDR3 nucleotides are TGCAGTGCTCTAAGAGGCTCTGGGGCCAACGTCCTGACTTTC.

V gene TRBV29-1 combines with J gene TRBJ2-5; D might be TRBD1 (5 bases). The ends were cut back, 0 bases at V and 6 bases at J, with 14 bases in the middle. The germline V gene has CDR1 SQVTM and CDR2 ANQGSEA. CDR3 size: 14 residues. The DNA for the CDR3 is TGCAGCGTTGAAGAATGGCAAGGGGCCCAGACCCAGTACTTC. Amino acid sequence: CSVEEWQGAQTQYF. The full variable domain, rest sourced from reference TRBV29-1 and TRBJ2-5, is SAVISQKPSRDICQRGTSLTIQCQVDSQVTMMFWYRQQPGQSLTLIATANQGSEATYESGFVIDKFPISRPNLTFSTLTVSNMSPEDSSIYLCSVEEWQGAQTQYFGPGTRLLVL.

This chain joins TRBV20-1 and TRBJ1-2, with a weak D call TRBD1 (6 bases). This CDR3 comprises 14 residues. The germline gives CDR1 DFQATT, CDR2 SNEGSKA (reference sequence). V dropped 3 bases and J dropped 8 bases, with 19 bases sitting between them. As DNA, the CDR3 is TGCAGTGCTAGTAGCTCCGGGGGCGGTCGAGGCTACACCTTC. It is translated as CSASSSGGGRGYTF.

This chain joins TRBV5-1 and TRBJ2-5, with D perhaps TRBD2 (6 bases). Germline values: CDR1 SGHRS, CDR2 YFSETQ. V was clipped by 4 bases and J by 4 bases, with 14 bases between them. CDR3 length: 14 amino acids. CDR3 nucleotides: TGCGCCAGCAGCGGGGTCGCGGGGACAGAGACCCAGTACTTC. Protein sequence: CASSGVAGTETQYF.

The chain employs TRBV27 and TRBJ1-2, with 7 bases lining up with TRBD1. Germline V gene lookup returns CDR1 MNHEY and CDR2 SMNVEV (reference sequence). This CDR3 region has 16 residues. Losses at the gene ends were 4 bases for V and 0 bases for J; bases not matched to a gene: 8. This CDR3 is CASSSTGTTTNYGYTF. In DNA, the CDR3 is TGTGCCAGCAGTTCGACAGGGACAACTACTAACTATGGCTACACCTTC.

The chain employs TRBV6-1 and TRBJ2-7, with unresolved D. V shed 6 bases and J shed 2 bases, with 17 bases lying between them. The CDR3 has 15 amino acids. Germline CDR1 MNHNS, CDR2 SASEGT. CDR3 nucleotide sequence: TGTGCCAGCAGGGGAAACACTCGGTCTCCCTACGAGCAGTACTTC. As protein: CASRGNTRSPYEQYF.

This clonotype has only a few counts. The rearrangement uses TRBV20-1 and TRBJ2-1, with 10 bases lining up with TRBD1. The V segment lost 8 bases and the J segment 2 bases; nucleotides outside the gene matches: 9. The CDR3 runs to 15 residues. Germline V lookup: CDR1 DFQATT, CDR2 SNEGSKA (reference sequence). The CDR3 spells CSSHSGQGPYNEQFF. CDR3 bases: TGCAGTTCCCACTCGGGACAGGGGCCCTACAATGAGCAGTTCTTC.

V gene TRBV20-1 combines with J gene TRBJ2-7; D possibly corresponds to TRBD2 (5 bases). Germline V gene data show CDR1 as DFQATT and CDR2 as SNEGSKA (reference sequence). The germline V and J ends were trimmed by 0 bases and 2 bases, with 14 bases remaining between them. This CDR3 is built from 15 residues. The CDR3, as DNA: TGCAGTGCTAGAGATCGCAGGAGGAACCCCTACGAGCAGTACTTC. This gives the protein CSARDRRRNPYEQYF.

The chain combines TRBV9 with TRBJ1-1, with D maybe TRBD1 (6 bases). The CDR3 runs to 15 residues. Germline CDR1 SGDLS, CDR2 YYNGEE. With 4 bases removed from V and 7 bases from J, the gap between germline ends came to 20 bases. The CDR3 here is CASSLLTGLGGEAFF. The CDR3 coding sequence is TGTGCCAGCAGCCTGCTGACAGGTCTGGGAGGTGAAGCTTTCTTT.

The V call is TRBV4-3, the J call TRBJ2-1; the D gene is possibly TRBD2 (5 bases). This CDR3 has 16 residues. V dropped 0 bases and J dropped 0 bases, with 9 bases sitting between them. Germline CDR1 and CDR2: LGHNA and YSLEER. The CDR3 DNA reads as TGCGCCAGCAGCCAAGAGGGAGCAGGCTCCTACAATGAGCAGTTCTTC. Translation gives CASSQEGAGSYNEQFF.

This clonotype was seen a few times. The gene calls are TRBV6-5 and TRBJ1-2; TRBD1 agrees at 9 bases. The germline gives CDR1 MNHEY, CDR2 SVGAGI. This CDR3 spans 17 amino acids. After removal of 0 bases from V and 3 bases from J, the junction contained 8 bases not matched to a gene. In nucleotides, the CDR3 is TGTGCCAGCAGTTACTCGACTCTGGGACAGGGAGACTATGGCTACACCTTC. Residues: CASSYSTLGQGDYGYTF.

This clonotype came up a few times. This sequence joins TRBV7-2 and TRBJ2-7; TRBD1 agrees at 7 bases. V dropped 5 bases and J dropped 0; count of bases not matched to a gene: 13. The CDR3 totals 17 residues. Per the germline V gene, CDR1 is SGHTA and CDR2 is FQGNSA. This CDR3 reads CASSLNSGTAPSYEQYF. The CDR3 DNA sequence: TGTGCCAGCAGCCTAAACTCCGGGACAGCACCCTCCTACGAGCAGTACTTC. Complete variable domain (other parts from reference TRBV7-2 and TRBJ2-7): GAGVSQSPSNKVTEKGKDVELRCDPISGHTALYWYRQSLGQGLEFLIYFQGNSAPDKSGLPSDRFSAERTGGSVSTLTIQRTQQEDSAVYLCASSLNSGTAPSYEQYFGPGTRLTVT.

CDR3 sequence: CASSPEPATDTQYF. The CDR3 region has the DNA TGCGCCAGCAGCCCGGAACCCGCCACAGATACGCAGTATTTT. The rearrangement links TRBV5-1 to TRBJ2-3; D not resolved. This CDR3 has 14 amino acids. The V end was cut by 4 bases, the J end by 2 bases, with 11 bases between. Germline V gives CDR1 SGHRS, CDR2 YFSETQ.

This clonotype was seen more than once but under ten times. This chain connects TRBV6-2 or TRBV6-3 to TRBJ2-7; 9 positions match TRBD1. Per germline, CDR1 MNHEY and CDR2 SVGEGT. There are 15 residues in the CDR3. V lost 5 bases and J lost 5; bases outside the gene matches: 10. This chain's CDR3 is CASSPRQGDGNEQYF. CDR3 DNA: TGTGCCAGCAGTCCAAGACAGGGGGACGGCAACGAGCAGTACTTC.

This clonotype is a singleton in its sample. V is TRBV29-1 and J is TRBJ1-2, with D perhaps matching TRBD1 (5 bases). V was pared by 6 bases and J by 4 bases, with 18 bases between. The germline gives CDR1 SQVTM, CDR2 ANQGSEA. The CDR3 totals 14 residues. CDR3 sequence (DNA): TGCAGCGTGGACTACGGGACTGAACTCTATGGCTACACCTTC. Protein: CSVDYGTELYGYTF.

This clonotype showed up just a few times. This chain links TRBV5-5 with TRBJ1-2, with D possibly matching TRBD1 (5 bases). V lost 4 bases and J 3 bases, leaving 13 bases between the germline ends. Germline loops: CDR1 SGHKS, CDR2 YYEKEE (reference sequence). There are 14 residues in the CDR3. The DNA of the CDR3 is TGTGCCAGCAGCATAACCGGGACTGACTATGGCTACACCTTC. Protein: CASSITGTDYGYTF.

The gene calls are TRBV29-1 and TRBJ2-3; D call uncertain. Trimming removed 3 bases at V and 2 bases at J, with 6 bases between. This CDR3 spans 12 amino acids. Per germline, CDR1 SQVTM and CDR2 ANQGSEA. The CDR3 is CSVEENTDTQYF. In DNA form, the CDR3 reads TGCAGCGTTGAGGAGAACACAGATACGCAGTATTTT.